This T cell receptor (beta chain) was observed in a study of T-cell memory formation after mild COVID-19. Each CDR3 protein gets one entry after TCRdb re-called the 5' RACE reads with MiXCR. The data contain 300,000 to 400,000 distinct CDR3 sequences, more than 15% of them singletons. There are 13 residues in the CDR3. V was shortened by 6 bases and J by 2 bases, with 11 bases between the two germline ends. A remark on this clonotype: The antigen is not known.

Study results and caveats: Later expanders leaned CD4+, whereas day 15 to 85 contracting clones were balanced CD4/CD8.

Sequencing was carried out using PBMCs or a T cell subset sorted from them (not recorded which). The chain carries TRBV12-3 or TRBV12-4 and TRBJ2-7; D assignment may be TRBD1 or TRBD2 (5 bases each). This sequence was found in a man between 18 and 29 years old who had mild COVID-19 (a few samples of this study predate the infection). Cell type and time point are not known. The CDR3 DNA reads TGTGCCAGCAGGTGGGACGGAACCTACGAGCAGTACTTC. It codes for CASRWDGTYEQYF.